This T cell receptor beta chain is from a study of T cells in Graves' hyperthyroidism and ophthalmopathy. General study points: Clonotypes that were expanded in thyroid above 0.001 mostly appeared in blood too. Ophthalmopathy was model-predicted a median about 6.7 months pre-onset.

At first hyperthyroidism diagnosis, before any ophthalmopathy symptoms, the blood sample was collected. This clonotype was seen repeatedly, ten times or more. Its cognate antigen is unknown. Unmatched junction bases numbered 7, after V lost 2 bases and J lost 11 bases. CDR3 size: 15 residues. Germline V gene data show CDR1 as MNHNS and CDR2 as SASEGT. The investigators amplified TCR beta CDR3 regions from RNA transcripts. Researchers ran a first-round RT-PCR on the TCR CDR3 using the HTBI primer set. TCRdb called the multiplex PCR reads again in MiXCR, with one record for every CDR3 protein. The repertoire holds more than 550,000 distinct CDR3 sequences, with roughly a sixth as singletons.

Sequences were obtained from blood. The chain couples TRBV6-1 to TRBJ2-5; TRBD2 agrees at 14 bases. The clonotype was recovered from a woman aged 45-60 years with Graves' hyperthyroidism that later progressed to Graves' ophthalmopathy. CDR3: CASSENWGTSGGQYF. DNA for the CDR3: TGTGCCAGCAGTGAAAATTGGGGGACTAGCGGGGGACAGTACTTC.